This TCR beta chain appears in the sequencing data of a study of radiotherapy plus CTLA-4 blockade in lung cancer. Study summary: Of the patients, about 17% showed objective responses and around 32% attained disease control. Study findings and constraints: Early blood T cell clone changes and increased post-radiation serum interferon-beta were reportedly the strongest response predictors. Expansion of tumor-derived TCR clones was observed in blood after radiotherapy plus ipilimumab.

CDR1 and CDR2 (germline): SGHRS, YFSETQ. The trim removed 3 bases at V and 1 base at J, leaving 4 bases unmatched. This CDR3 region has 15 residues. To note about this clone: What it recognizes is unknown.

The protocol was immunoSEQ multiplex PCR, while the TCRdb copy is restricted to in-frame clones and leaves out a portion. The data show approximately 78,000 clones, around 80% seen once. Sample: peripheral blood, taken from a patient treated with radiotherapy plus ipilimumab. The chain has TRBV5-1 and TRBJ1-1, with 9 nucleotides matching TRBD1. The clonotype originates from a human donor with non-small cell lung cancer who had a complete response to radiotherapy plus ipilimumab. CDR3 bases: TGCGCCAGCAGCTCCAGGACAGGGGAGAACACTGAAGCTTTCTTT. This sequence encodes CASSSRTGENTEAFF.